A few counts support the clone carrying this T cell receptor beta chain. V lost 6 bases to trimming and J lost 4 bases; unmatched junction nucleotides: 0. This CDR3 is built from 13 residues. Germline CDR1 reads MNHNS; CDR2 reads SASEGT. These data belong to a study of graft-versus-host responses after intestinal transplantation. Study information: All of the recipients had induction that used anti-thymocyte globulin, then tacrolimus and steroids for about 3 years.

The study plated approximately 200,000 CFSE-labeled responders with approximately 200,000 irradiated, violet-dye-labeled stimulators. Post-reaction, proliferating CD3+CD4+ and CD3+CD8+ responders (CFSE-low) were sorted. TCRdb's table, derived via immunoSEQ multiplex PCR, lists solely in-frame clones and lacks some. The sample carries 20,000 to 25,000 clones, approximately 40% recorded once. This chain links TRBV6-1 with TRBJ2-3; 11 bases fit TRBD2. The clonotype originates from a human patient who received an intestinal transplant. The sample was alloreactive CD4+ T cells from a mixed lymphocyte reaction culture, taken before intestinal transplant. This sample's subset: CFSE-low proliferating T cells sorted from roughly 6-day pre-transplant mixed lymphocyte reaction (GvH or HvG direction). DNA of the CDR3: TGTGCCAGCAGACTAGCGGGGGCAGATACGCAGTATTTT. Encoded protein: CASRLAGADTQYF.